This T cell receptor (beta chain) was sequenced for a study of radiotherapy plus CTLA-4 blockade in lung cancer. About the research overall: Disease control was seen in approximately 29% of patients, objective responses in 15% to 20%. Study-level results: In blood, TCR clones derived from the tumor expanded after radiotherapy plus ipilimumab. Reported findings show early blood T cell clone dynamics, with interferon-beta, best predicted response.

Note on this clone: Its antigen is not known.

The study treated chemo-refractory metastatic non-small-cell lung cancer patients with focal radiation plus ipilimumab CTLA-4 blockade. Using immunoSEQ multiplex PCR, the repertoire was profiled, and TCRdb retains in-frame clones only, with some absent. This table has about 24,000 clones, approximately 74% appearing once. Trimming shortened V by 3 bases and J by 5 bases, and 14 bases separated the two germline ends. Germline CDR1 is MDHEN and CDR2 is SYDVKM. CDR3 length equals 15 residues. This receptor was identified in a human donor with non-small cell lung cancer whose response to radiotherapy plus ipilimumab could not be evaluated. The material was peripheral blood, obtained from a patient treated with radiotherapy plus ipilimumab. The rearrangement joins TRBV28 to TRBJ1-5; D is perhaps TRBD1 (5 bases). CDR3 residues: CASSFPGRFDQPQHF. CDR3 bases: TGTGCCAGCAGTTTCCCAGGGAGGTTTGATCAGCCCCAGCATTTT.